This T cell receptor beta chain was retrieved from a study of blood T cell repertoires in COVID-19. At the level of the study: Both acute and convalescent COVID-19 samples were obtained from the United States, Italy and Spain.

Authors' data handling: Amplification of reference gene primers provided the estimated nucleated cell counts. The method was immunoSEQ multiplex PCR; TCRdb's version includes in-frame clones alone and lacks a portion of them. The V and J calls and clone size are taken from that table; D and trimming were inferred from the DNA. The sample has 50,000 to 70,000 clones, around 76% seen once. The J segment lost 5 bases and the V segment lost 4 bases, leaving 4 bases of the junction unmatched. Germline CDR1 and CDR2: MGHDK and SYGVNS. This CDR3 spans 16 amino acids. The chain carries TRBV25-1 and TRBJ2-3; 15 bases match TRBD2. Sequences were obtained from peripheral blood. This receptor was taken from a middle-aged man with active or convalescent COVID-19. The CDR3 is CASSGTSGGAGDTQYF. The CDR3 DNA is TGTGCCAGCAGTGGGACTAGCGGGGGGGCCGGAGATACGCAGTATTTT. The variable domain in full, completed from reference TRBV25-1 and TRBJ2-3, reads EADIYQTPRYLVIGTGKKITLECSQTMGHDKMYWYQQDPGMELHLIHYSYGVNSTEKGDLSSESTVSRIRTEHFPLTLESARPSHTSQYLCASSGTSGGAGDTQYFGPGTRLTVL.